This T cell receptor beta chain originates from a study of tumor-infiltrating lymphocytes in oesophageal squamous cell carcinoma. TCRdb used MiXCR to reprocess the PCR reads, holding one entry per CDR3 protein. This sample carries about 15,000 distinct CDR3 sequences, 40% to 60% of them seen once, and the ten largest clones take roughly a sixth. CDR1 is SGHTA, CDR2 FQGNSA, per germline. The length of the CDR3 is 14 residues. Trimming stripped 10 bases from V and 4 bases from J, with 14 bases between. This clonotype was observed a single time. The genes are TRBV7-2 and TRBJ1-6; D is possibly TRBD1 (6 bases). The sample taken for sequencing was esophageal tumor tissue. The source is a male donor with esophageal squamous cell carcinoma. CDR3 coding DNA: TGTGCCACCCACTCCGGACAGTATAATTCACCCCTCCACTTT. Protein: CATHSGQYNSPLHF.